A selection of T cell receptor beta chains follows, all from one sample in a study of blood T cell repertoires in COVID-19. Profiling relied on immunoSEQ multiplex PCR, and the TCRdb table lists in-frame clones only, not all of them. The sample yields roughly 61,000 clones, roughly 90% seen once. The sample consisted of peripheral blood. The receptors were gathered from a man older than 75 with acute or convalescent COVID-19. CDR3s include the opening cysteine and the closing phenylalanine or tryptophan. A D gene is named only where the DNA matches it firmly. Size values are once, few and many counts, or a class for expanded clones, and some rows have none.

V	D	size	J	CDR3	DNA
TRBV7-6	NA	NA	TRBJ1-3	CASSVNWPGGPSGNTIYF	TGTGCCAGCAGCGTAAACTGGCCGGGAGGCCCCTCTGGAAACACCATATATTTT
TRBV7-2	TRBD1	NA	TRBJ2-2	CASNLGQDFTGELFF	TGTGCCAGCAACCTGGGACAGGACTTCACCGGGGAGCTGTTTTTT
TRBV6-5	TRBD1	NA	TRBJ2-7	CASSYIDRAYEQYF	TGTGCCAGCAGTTACATCGACAGGGCCTACGAGCAGTACTTC
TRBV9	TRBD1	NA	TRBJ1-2	CASSSGQGEGGYTF	TGTGCCAGCAGCTCTGGACAGGGGGAAGGTGGCTACACCTTC
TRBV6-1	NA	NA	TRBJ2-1	CASSEEWEEQFF	TGTGCCAGCAGTGAAGAATGGGAGGAGCAGTTCTTC
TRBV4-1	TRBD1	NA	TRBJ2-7	CASSQGLRDSQVFSRYEQYF	TGCGCCAGCAGCCAAGGCCTGAGGGACAGTCAGGTCTTTAGTCGGTACGAGCAGTACTTC
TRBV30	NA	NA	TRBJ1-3	CAWSGQTGNTIYF	TGTGCCTGGAGTGGCCAGACTGGAAACACCATATATTTT
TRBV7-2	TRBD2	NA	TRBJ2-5	CASSMASGGETQYF	TGTGCCAGCAGCATGGCGTCGGGGGGTGAGACCCAGTACTTC
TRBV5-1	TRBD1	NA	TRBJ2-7	CASAGTGGFSEQYF	TGCGCCAGTGCCGGGACAGGGGGCTTCTCCGAGCAGTACTTC
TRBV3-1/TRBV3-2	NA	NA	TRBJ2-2	CASSQGPNTGELFF	TGTGCCAGCAGCCAAGGGCCAAACACCGGGGAGCTGTTTTTT
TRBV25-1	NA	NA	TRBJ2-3	CASSEDSRARYF	TGTGCCAGCAGTGAAGATTCCCGAGCGCGGTATTTT
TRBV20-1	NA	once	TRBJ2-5	CSASVQGETQYF	TGCAGTGCTAGTGTTCAGGGGGAGACCCAGTACTTC
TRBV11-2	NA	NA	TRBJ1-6	CASSWRDKDSPLHF	TGTGCCAGCAGCTGGAGGGATAAGGATTCACCCCTCCACTTT
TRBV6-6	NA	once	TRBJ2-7	CASTQTRPEPYEQYF	TGTGCCAGCACCCAGACTAGACCGGAGCCCTACGAGCAGTACTTC
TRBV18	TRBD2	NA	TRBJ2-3	CASSQNSGASTDTQYF	TGTGCCAGCTCGCAAAATAGCGGGGCTAGCACAGATACGCAGTATTTT
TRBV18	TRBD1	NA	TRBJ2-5	CASSPNGQGPQETQYF	TGTGCCAGCTCACCGAATGGACAGGGACCCCAAGAGACCCAGTACTTC
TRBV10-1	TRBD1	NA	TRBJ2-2	CASSDVDRENTGELFF	TGCGCCAGCAGTGATGTAGACAGGGAGAACACCGGGGAGCTGTTTTTT
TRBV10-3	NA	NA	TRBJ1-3	CAIMNSSGNTIYF	TGTGCCATCATGAACAGCTCTGGAAACACCATATATTTT
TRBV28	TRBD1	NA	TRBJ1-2	CASRYPGTGGFGYTF	TGTGCCAGCAGGTACCCTGGGACAGGGGGGTTCGGCTACACCTTC